This TCR beta chain was captured by sequencing in a study of esophageal squamous cell carcinoma under preoperative chemotherapy. Study-wide context: Both tumor-infiltrating lymphocytes and peripheral blood T cells had their TCR repertoires profiled.

The time point here: after preoperative PTX-NDP chemotherapy. In this sample, this clonotype turned up a few times. Antigen: not known. TCRdb re-derived calls from the PCR reads in MiXCR, one entry per CDR3 protein. The data contain 30,000 or so distinct CDR3 sequences, around 49% of them seen just once; the ten biggest clones take up 20% to 25%. General study results and limits: Paclitaxel-nedaplatin therapy caused immediate, substantial clonotype frequency changes.

The CDR3 is made up of 12 amino acids. The V segment lost 6 bases and the J segment 4 bases; nucleotides outside the gene matches: 2. Germline V gives CDR1 MNHNS, CDR2 SASEGT. J is TRBJ2-5 and V is TRBV6-1, with 7 bases matching TRBD1. The sample here was taken from a patient given preoperative chemotherapy. This TCR came from a human donor with esophageal squamous cell carcinoma. The donor label of this sample is uncertain. The DNA of the CDR3 is TGTGCCAGCAGGACAGGGAGAGAGACCCAGTACTTC. Residues: CASRTGRETQYF.